This TCR beta chain is from a study of cytomegalovirus exposure and HLA in healthy donors. About the research overall: Among 150 million to 200 million T cells, an earlier analysis found roughly 100 million unique TCR beta sequences.

Trimming took 1 base from V and 4 from J, leaving 10 bases between them. CDR3 length: 15 residues. Germline V gene lookup returns CDR1 LGHNA and CDR2 YSLEER. Details on this clone: Its specificity is unknown.

Overall study findings and caveats: A missense variant in DCLRE1C was later tied to TCR beta V- and J-gene trimming. Relative to equally common others, HLA-associated TCR beta chains showed greater clonal expansion in a later analysis. According to the study, 160 or so TCR beta chains were cytomegalovirus-associated.

Both 60 Vbeta primers and 13 Jbeta primers went into the PCR. Data came from immunoSEQ multiplex PCR; TCRdb stores just in-frame clones and leaves some out. This sample lists about 74,000 clones; its ten largest clones have roughly 8%. What was sequenced was PBMCs. This sequence joins TRBV4-3 and TRBJ2-2, with D maybe TRBD2 (5 bases). The TCR comes from a female donor in good health and CMV-seropositive. The chain's CDR3 is CASSQVAGGTGELFF. CDR3 nucleotide sequence: TGCGCCAGCAGCCAAGTAGCCGGAGGCACCGGGGAGCTGTTTTTT.